The 20 T cell receptor beta chains below come from one sample, sequenced in a study of shared clonotypes between healthy human individuals. Data came from immunoSEQ multiplex PCR; TCRdb stores just in-frame clones and leaves some out. The repertoire holds about 2.3 million clones, with 85% to 95% as singletons. The sequencing sample was made of naive CD4+ T cells from PBMCs. Documented subset: CD45RA+ positively selected. The receptor set was obtained from a young man in good health. Some clones in this sample may be carry-over from other donors' samples.

In its sample, this clone was seen a few times. The chain recombines TRBV19 with TRBJ1-1; 7 positions agree with TRBD1. The CDR3 is 13 amino acids. V trimming: 6 bases; J trimming: 1 base; junction bases outside the gene matches: 2. Germline values: CDR1 LNHDA, CDR2 SQIVND (reference sequence). The DNA of the CDR3 is TGTGCCAGTAGGGACAGGTGGAACACTGAAGCTTTCTTT. It encodes CASRDRWNTEAFF.

V gene TRBV10-1 combines with J gene TRBJ2-1, with a weak D call TRBD2 (6 bases). Per germline, CDR1 WNHNN and CDR2 SYGVQD (reference sequence). The CDR3 sequence is 12 residues long. V shed 2 bases and J shed 10 bases, with 9 bases lying between them. CDR3 region: CASSEGAGEQFF. DNA of the CDR3: TGCGCCAGCAGTGAGGGGGCGGGAGAGCAGTTCTTC.

The chain joins TRBV30 to TRBJ1-1; 9 bases match TRBD1. The V gene end was trimmed by 0 bases and the J gene end by 5 bases; junction bases not matched to a gene: 10. The CDR3 extends over 16 amino acids. Germline CDR1 GTSNPN, CDR2 SVGIG (reference sequence). CDR3 coding DNA: TGTGCCTGGAGTGTACTATCCGACAGGGGGGCTACTGAAGCTTTCTTT. It translates to CAWSVLSDRGATEAFF.

The CDR3 DNA is TGCGCCAGCAGCGGCGGCTTTAGCGGAGCCTACAATGAGCAGTTCTTC. Its protein product is CASSGGFSGAYNEQFF. V and J are TRBV5-1 and TRBJ2-1; TRBD2 might be the D (6 bases). Trimming shortened V by 4 bases and J by 2 bases, and 16 bases separated the two germline ends. Germline-derived CDR1 and CDR2 are SGHRS and YFSETQ. The CDR3 has 16 amino acids.

Notes on this clone: This CDR3 is also generated by other DNA sequences in the sample. V usage is TRBV5-1 and J usage is TRBJ1-1, with D unclear. The germline V and J ends were trimmed by 7 bases and 0 bases, with 10 bases remaining between them. Germline V CDR1 and CDR2: SGHRS, YFSETQ. CDR3 length: 13 amino acids. Here the CDR3 reads CASRRTLNTEAFF. In DNA, the CDR3 is TGCGCCAGCCGGAGGACCCTGAACACTGAAGCTTTCTTT.

This clone appeared once. The V and J genes are TRBV5-1 and TRBJ1-2, with D tentatively TRBD1 (5 bases). Deletions cut 0 bases from V and 8 bases from J, with 14 bases between. The CDR3 runs to 14 residues. CDR1 is SGHRS, CDR2 YFSETQ, per germline. The CDR3 DNA reads as TGCGCCAGCAGCTTGGCCGGAGGGGTCGAGGGCTACACCTTC. Protein product: CASSLAGGVEGYTF.

As for this clone: The sample holds other DNA sequences that translate to the same CDR3. The chain recombines TRBV6-5 with TRBJ1-4; D is unclear. Germline V gene data show CDR1 as MNHEY and CDR2 as SVGAGI. This CDR3 contains 13 residues. V lost 2 bases and J lost 8, with 9 bases in between. The CDR3 spells CASSYGRREKLFF. The CDR3 DNA sequence: TGTGCCAGCAGTTACGGAAGACGGGAAAAACTGTTTTTT.

The J gene is TRBJ2-1, the V gene TRBV4-3, with 10 bases that match TRBD2. Germline lookup yields CDR1 LGHNA and CDR2 YSLEER. The CDR3 totals 17 residues. J lost 3 bases, V lost 5 bases, and 10 bases had no gene match. In DNA form, the CDR3 reads TGCGCCAGCAGCTGGGGGGGGATAGCGGGAGGCTACAATGAGCAGTTCTTC. It specifies CASSWGGIAGGYNEQFF.

This sequence joins TRBV9 and TRBJ1-5; D not resolved. Trimming took 0 bases from V and 6 from J, leaving 10 bases between them. In germline, CDR1 is SGDLS, CDR2 YYNGEE. The length of the CDR3 is 14 residues. CDR3 nucleotide sequence: TGTGCCAGCAGCGTAGGAGGGTCGGGTCAGCCCCAGCATTTT. Translating it yields CASSVGGSGQPQHF.

This rearrangement joins TRBV2 to TRBJ1-2; 10 bases are a match to TRBD1. The CDR3 loop spans 15 amino acids. J lost 8 bases, V lost 2 bases, and 8 bases had no gene match. The germline V gene encodes CDR1 SNHLY and CDR2 FYNNEI. In DNA, the CDR3 is TGTGCCAGCAGTGAAATGGGACAGGGGTATCAGGGCTACACCTTC. This sequence encodes CASSEMGQGYQGYTF. The full variable domain, with the rest looked up from reference TRBV2 and TRBJ1-2, is EPEVTQTPSHQVTQMGQEVILRCVPISNHLYFYWYRQILGQKVEFLVSFYNNEISEKSEIFDDQFSVERPDGSNFTLKIRSTKLEDSAMYFCASSEMGQGYQGYTFGSGTRLTVV.

This clone appeared a single time. As DNA, the CDR3 is TGTGCCAGCAGTTACGCGCTCCAAGAGACCCAGTACTTC. This encodes CASSYALQETQYF. The gene calls are TRBV6-6 and TRBJ2-5; D is uncertain. CDR3 size: 13 residues. Deletions cut 2 bases from V and 1 base from J, with 5 bases between. CDR1 and CDR2 from the germline V gene are MNHNY and SVGAGI (reference sequence).

The genes are TRBV6-5 and TRBJ1-2; tentative D call: TRBD1 (5 bases). The germline gives CDR1 MNHEY, CDR2 SVGAGI. This CDR3 has 14 amino acids. Trimming stripped 6 bases from V and 2 bases from J, with 13 bases between. The CDR3 DNA reads TGTGCCAGCAGATTTCCAGGGTCCAACTATGGCTACACCTTC. Protein sequence: CASRFPGSNYGYTF.

This clone was detected a few times. Distinct nucleotide sequences in the sample also encode this CDR3. V and J are TRBV19 and TRBJ2-1, with TRBD2 matching 9 bases. Trimming removed 4 bases from V and 7 bases from J; junction bases left unmatched: 2. This CDR3 region has 13 residues. CDR1 and CDR2 from the germline V gene are LNHDA and SQIVND (reference sequence). Written as DNA, the CDR3 is TGTGCCAGTAGTACCCTAGCGGGAAATGAGCAGTTCTTC. Translated, it gives CASSTLAGNEQFF.

The gene calls are TRBV7-3 and TRBJ2-3; D is unclear. V lost 3 bases and J 2 bases, leaving 15 bases between the germline ends. The length of the CDR3 is 16 residues. The germline CDR1 and CDR2 sequences are SGHTA and FQGTGA. The CDR3 DNA follows: TGTGCCAGCAGCTTTATTGCAGGATCTTCCACAGATACGCAGTATTTT. This encodes CASSFIAGSSTDTQYF.

This chain links TRBV25-1 with TRBJ1-2; D is possibly TRBD1 (5 bases). This CDR3 region has 16 residues. Germline V gives CDR1 MGHDK, CDR2 SYGVNS. V lost 1 base and J lost 2, with 14 bases in between. The CDR3 sequence: CASSEFGGSENYGYTF. CDR3 nucleotide sequence: TGTGCCAGCAGTGAATTTGGGGGGAGTGAAAACTATGGCTACACCTTC.

As to this clone: Other DNA sequences in the sample encode the same CDR3. This chain links TRBV7-3 with TRBJ1-1; no definite D call. The CDR3 consists of 13 residues. V was pared by 0 bases and J by 5 bases, with 7 bases between. CDR1 and CDR2 from the germline V gene are SGHTA and FQGTGA. The CDR3 is CASSLTEDTEAFF. The CDR3 region has the DNA TGTGCCAGCAGCTTAACGGAGGATACTGAAGCTTTCTTT.

This chain uses TRBV7-2 with TRBJ1-5, with 9 bases aligning to TRBD1. The V gene end was trimmed by 4 bases and the J gene end by 0 bases; junction bases not matched to a gene: 7. This CDR3 has 17 residues. Germline V lookup: CDR1 SGHTA, CDR2 FQGNSA. The CDR3 sequence is CASSSRATGGSNQPQHF. In nucleotides, the CDR3 is TGTGCCAGCAGCTCCAGGGCGACAGGGGGTAGCAATCAGCCCCAGCATTTT.

The chain carries TRBV9 and TRBJ2-1; D remains ambiguous. V gave up 4 bases and J gave up 14 bases, with 13 bases separating them. CDR3 length: 11 residues. Germline V gene lookup returns CDR1 SGDLS and CDR2 YYNGEE. The CDR3: CASSFRLLEFF. The CDR3 region has the DNA TGTGCCAGCAGCTTCCGACTCCTTGAGTTCTTC.

The rearrangement links TRBV6-1 to TRBJ1-1; the D is unclear. Trimming removed 3 bases from V and 7 bases from J, with 15 bases in between. Germline assignment: CDR1 MNHNS and CDR2 SASEGT. This CDR3 comprises 14 residues. The CDR3: CASSESTAPLEAFF. For the CDR3, the DNA is TGTGCCAGCAGTGAGAGTACAGCCCCTCTTGAAGCTTTCTTT.

The V and J genes are TRBV19 and TRBJ2-7, with 7 bases lining up with TRBD2. CDR3 length: 15 amino acids. Germline trimming cut 4 bases from V and 6 bases from J; bases unmatched to any gene: 12. Germline V gene data show CDR1 as LNHDA and CDR2 as SQIVND (reference sequence). The DNA of the CDR3 is TGTGCCAGTAGTAACCCAGGGAGGGCTCCTAGCGAGCAGTACTTC. This codes for CASSNPGRAPSEQYF.